This is a list of T cell receptor beta chains from one sample in a study of siplizumab effects on memory and regulatory T cells. The method was immunoSEQ multiplex PCR; TCRdb's version includes in-frame clones alone and lacks a portion of them. The sample yields around 61,000 clones, about 97% seen once. Input material: naive CD8+ T cells sorted from blood. The receptor source for this set is a human donor in good health. CDR3s include the opening cysteine and the closing phenylalanine or tryptophan. The D gene is left open where the match is weak. For some rows the clone size is stated as once, few or many, or as a class when expanded; others skip it.

j_call d_call v_call cdr3_length clone_size cdr3_nt cdr3_aa
TRBJ2-3 TRBD2 TRBV12-5 16 - TGTGCTAGTGGTTCCGGGACTAGCGGAAGAACAGATACGCAGTATTTT CASGSGTSGRTDTQYF
TRBJ2-1 TRBD2 TRBV7-2 17 - TGTGCCAGCAGCTTAGTTTTGGCTAGCGGGAATGACAATGAGCAGTTCTTC CASSLVLASGNDNEQFF
TRBJ2-7 - TRBV5-6 13 - TGTGCCAGCAGCCCCACCAATTTGGAGGAGCAGTACTTC CASSPTNLEEQYF
TRBJ1-1 - TRBV4-1 15 - TGCGCCAGCAGCCACCAAAGGAGTATGAACACTGAAGCTTTCTTT CASSHQRSMNTEAFF
TRBJ1-5 - TRBV9 15 - TGTGCCAGCAGCGTAAACGGGGCCCCAAATCAGCCCCAGCATTTT CASSVNGAPNQPQHF
TRBJ2-7 - TRBV5-6 14 once TGTGCCAGCAGTTCGACAGACAATCCCTACGAGCAGTACTTC CASSSTDNPYEQYF
TRBJ2-7 - TRBV4-1 17 - TGCGCCAGCAGCCAGAAACATACAGGCACCCATTCCTACGAGCAGTACTTC CASSQKHTGTHSYEQYF
TRBJ2-2 - TRBV4-2 15 - TGTGCCAGCAGCCAATCGGAAGCGAACACCGGGGAGCTGTTTTTT CASSQSEANTGELFF
TRBJ1-4 - TRBV27 14 - TGTGCCAGCGGCCATTCCGGGACAAGAGAAAAACTGTTTTTT CASGHSGTREKLFF
TRBJ2-1 TRBD1 TRBV5-1 15 - TGCGCCAGCAGCCTGGGGGACAGCTCCTACAATGAGCAGTTCTTC CASSLGDSSYNEQFF
TRBJ2-1 - TRBV27 13 - TGTGCCAGCAGCGCCAGTTCCTACAATGAGCAGTTCTTC CASSASSYNEQFF
TRBJ2-3 - TRBV27 16 - TGTGCCAGCAGTTTTGTCAGGACCTTTGGCACAGATACGCAGTATTTT CASSFVRTFGTDTQYF
TRBJ1-2 - TRBV7-6 14 - TGTGCCAGCGCCGAGAGCGTGGCTAACTATGGCTACACCTTC CASAESVANYGYTF
TRBJ2-2 - TRBV7-3 13 - TGTGCCAGCAGGAGCATTGCGGGCGGGGAGCTGTTTTTT CASRSIAGGELFF
TRBJ1-1 TRBD1 TRBV18 15 once TGTGCCAGCTCACCACTACGACAGGGAGACACTGAAGCTTTCTTT CASSPLRQGDTEAFF
TRBJ2-1 - TRBV7-8 12 - TGTGCCAGCAGCCCCGCAAATAATGAGCAGTTCTTC CASSPANNEQFF
TRBJ2-3 - TRBV6-6 14 - TGTGCCAGCAGCTCGGTGGCTCGCACAGATACGCAGTATTTT CASSSVARTDTQYF
TRBJ1-1 - TRBV5-1 14 - TGCGCCAGCAGCTATATCGGGGGTGACACTGAAGCTTTCTTT CASSYIGGDTEAFF